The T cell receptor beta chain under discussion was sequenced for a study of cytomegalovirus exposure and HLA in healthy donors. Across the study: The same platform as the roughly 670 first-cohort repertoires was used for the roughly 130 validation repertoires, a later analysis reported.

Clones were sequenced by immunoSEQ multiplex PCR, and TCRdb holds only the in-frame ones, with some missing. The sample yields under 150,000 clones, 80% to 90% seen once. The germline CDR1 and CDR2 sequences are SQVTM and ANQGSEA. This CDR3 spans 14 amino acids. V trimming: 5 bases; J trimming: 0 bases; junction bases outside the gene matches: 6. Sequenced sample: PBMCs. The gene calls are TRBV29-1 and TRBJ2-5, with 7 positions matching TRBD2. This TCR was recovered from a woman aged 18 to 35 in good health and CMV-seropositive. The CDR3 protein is CSVSGTQYQETQYF. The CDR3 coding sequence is TGCAGCGTTAGCGGGACTCAGTACCAAGAGACCCAGTACTTC.